Below are 12 T cell receptor beta chains sequenced from a single sample in a study of blood T cell repertoires in COVID-19. Clones were sequenced by immunoSEQ multiplex PCR, and TCRdb holds only the in-frame ones, with some missing. This table has approximately 300,000 clones, around 81% appearing once. Sequenced input: peripheral blood. These receptors all stem from a woman in her 50s with active or convalescent COVID-19.

The chain has TRBV28 and TRBJ1-5, with D possibly TRBD1 on 5 matching bases. V shed 1 base and J shed 0 bases, with 10 bases lying between them. This CDR3 spans 16 amino acids. Germline assignment: CDR1 MDHEN and CDR2 SYDVKM. In nucleotides, the CDR3 is TGTGCCAGCAGTTTATTTAGACAGTATAGCAATCAGCCCCAGCATTTT. Amino acids: CASSLFRQYSNQPQHF.

The sample holds one count of this clone. The chain links TRBV6-1 to TRBJ2-7; 12 nucleotides agree with TRBD2. Germline assignment: CDR1 MNHNS and CDR2 SASEGT. J lost 6 bases, V lost 2 bases, and 2 bases had no gene match. The CDR3 consists of 14 residues. The CDR3 bases are TGTGCCAGCAGTGAATTGACTAGCGGGAGCGAGCAGTACTTC. This gives the protein CASSELTSGSEQYF.

A single count supports this clone. This chain connects TRBV5-5 to TRBJ1-5; TRBD1 matches 10 bases. This CDR3 has 15 amino acids. Germline CDR1 and CDR2: SGHKS and YYEKEE (reference sequence). J lost 3 bases, V lost 4 bases, and 4 bases had no gene match. CDR3 coding DNA: TGTGCCAGCAGCCTGGGACAGGGGTTCAATCAGCCCCAGCATTTT. It codes for CASSLGQGFNQPQHF. Filled out from reference TRBV5-5 and TRBJ1-5, the complete variable domain reads DAGVTQSPTHLIKTRGQQVTLRCSPISGHKSVSWYQQVLGQGPQFIFQYYEKEERGRGNFPDRFSARQFPNYSSELNVNALLLGDSALYLCASSLGQGFNQPQHFGDGTRLSIL.

J is TRBJ1-3 and V is TRBV30; D perhaps matches TRBD1 (6 bases). The germline CDR1 and CDR2 sequences are GTSNPN and SVGIG (reference sequence). V gave up 3 bases and J gave up 0 bases, with 12 bases separating them. The CDR3 contains 15 residues. Written as DNA, the CDR3 is TGTGCCTGGAGCGTCGGACAGTACTCTGGAAACACCATATATTTT. Encoded protein: CAWSVGQYSGNTIYF.

The chain links TRBV12-3 or TRBV12-4 to TRBJ2-4; D gene uncertain. Deletions cut 4 bases from V and 0 bases from J, with 4 bases between. The CDR3 extends over 13 amino acids. The CDR3 region is CASSSVAKNIQYF. The DNA of the CDR3 is TGTGCCAGCAGTTCCGTAGCCAAAAACATTCAGTACTTC.

The chain couples TRBV30 to TRBJ2-1; 7 bases fit TRBD2. CDR3 length equals 13 residues. The J segment lost 8 bases and the V segment lost 4 bases, leaving 8 bases of the junction unmatched. In germline, CDR1 is GTSNPN, CDR2 SVGIG (reference sequence). CDR3 nucleotides: TGTGCCTGGAATCGTCTAGCGGCCCATGAGCAGTTCTTC. Translating it yields CAWNRLAAHEQFF.

The chain links TRBV12-3 or TRBV12-4 to TRBJ2-7; D is unclear. The CDR3 sequence is 12 residues long. V gave up 3 bases and J gave up 4 bases, with 7 bases separating them. In nucleotides, the CDR3 is TGTGCCAGCAGTTTGACTCAATACGAGCAGTACTTC. Its translation: CASSLTQYEQYF.

This clone was seen once. This rearrangement joins TRBV5-1 to TRBJ1-2; D remains ambiguous. Germline V gene data show CDR1 as SGHRS and CDR2 as YFSETQ. Trimming took off 0 bases at V and 3 bases at J, with 12 bases between the two ends. CDR3 length: 15 residues. The DNA of the CDR3 is TGCGCCAGCAGCTTGGCTGCAGGTCTGGACTATGGCTACACCTTC. Its translation: CASSLAAGLDYGYTF.

The chain links TRBV7-9 to TRBJ1-1, with D possibly matching TRBD1 (5 bases). This CDR3 is 15 amino acids long. V gave up 5 bases and J gave up 0 bases, with 13 bases separating them. Germline values: CDR1 SEHNR, CDR2 FQNEAQ (reference sequence). In DNA form, the CDR3 reads TGTGCCAGCAGCCCGGGGGAGGTTCTGAACACTGAAGCTTTCTTT. Protein sequence: CASSPGEVLNTEAFF.

V is TRBV3-1 (or the pseudogene TRBV3-2) and J is TRBJ1-1, with D possibly TRBD1 on 5 matching bases. Looked up from germline, CDR1 is LGHDT and CDR2 is YNNKEL (reference sequence). Trimming took off 4 bases at V and 3 bases at J, with 15 bases between the two ends. The CDR3 extends over 15 amino acids. CDR3 nucleotide sequence: TGTGCCAGCAGCCTCGCGGGGGAGCCGCACACTGAAGCTTTCTTT. Protein product: CASSLAGEPHTEAFF.

The chain carries TRBV5-1 and TRBJ1-1, with TRBD1 matching over 7 bases. The CDR3 has 16 residues. Germline CDR1 reads SGHRS; CDR2 reads YFSETQ. Unmatched junction bases numbered 10, after V lost 5 bases and J lost 0 bases. CDR3 DNA: TGCGCCAGCAGTCCCGAAACCGGGACAGTGAACACTGAAGCTTTCTTT. Translating gives CASSPETGTVNTEAFF.

This clone has only one observation. The rearrangement links TRBV2 to TRBJ1-6; 8 bases are shared with TRBD1. Germline loops: CDR1 SNHLY, CDR2 FYNNEI. The ends lost 5 bases at V and 5 bases at J; junction bases unmatched: 5. The CDR3 sequence is 15 residues long. This CDR3 reads CASSLTGANNSPLHF. DNA for the CDR3: TGTGCCAGCAGTCTGACAGGGGCTAATAATTCACCCCTCCACTTT.